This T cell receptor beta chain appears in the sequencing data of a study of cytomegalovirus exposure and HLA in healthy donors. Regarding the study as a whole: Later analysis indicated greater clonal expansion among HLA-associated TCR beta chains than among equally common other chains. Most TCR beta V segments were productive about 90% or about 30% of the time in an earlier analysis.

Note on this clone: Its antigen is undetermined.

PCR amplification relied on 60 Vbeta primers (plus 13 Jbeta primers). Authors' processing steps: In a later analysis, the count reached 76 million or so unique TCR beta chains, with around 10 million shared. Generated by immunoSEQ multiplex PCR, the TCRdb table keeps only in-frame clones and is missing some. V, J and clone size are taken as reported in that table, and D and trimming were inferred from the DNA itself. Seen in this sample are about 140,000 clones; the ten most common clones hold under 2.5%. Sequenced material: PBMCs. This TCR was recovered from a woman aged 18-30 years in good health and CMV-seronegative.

The CDR3 DNA reads TGCAGCGTATACCCCCCAGGGATCGACTATGGCTACACCTTC. This encodes CSVYPPGIDYGYTF. V is TRBV29-1 and J is TRBJ1-2, with D tentatively TRBD1 (5 bases). There are 14 residues in the CDR3. Trimming stripped 6 bases from V and 3 bases from J, with 17 bases between. In germline, CDR1 is SQVTM, CDR2 ANQGSEA.